The clone carrying this TCR beta chain was found once. The sample belongs to a study of cytomegalovirus exposure and HLA in healthy donors. The CDR3 is made up of 14 amino acids. V was cut by 2 bases and J by 1 base, with 8 bases left in between. Germline V CDR1 and CDR2: MDHEN, SYDVKM. The PCR had 60 Vbeta and 13 Jbeta primers. Clones were read by immunoSEQ multiplex PCR, and TCRdb kept only the in-frame ones, dropping some. The sample holds roughly 110,000 clones, approximately 80% seen once. The chain employs TRBV28 and TRBJ1-1; D remains unclear. The sequenced sample consisted of PBMCs. The TCR originated in a middle-aged man in good health and CMV-seropositive. For the CDR3, the DNA is TGTGCCAGCAGTTTAAGCAGGCCGAACACTGAAGCTTTCTTT. It specifies CASSLSRPNTEAFF.